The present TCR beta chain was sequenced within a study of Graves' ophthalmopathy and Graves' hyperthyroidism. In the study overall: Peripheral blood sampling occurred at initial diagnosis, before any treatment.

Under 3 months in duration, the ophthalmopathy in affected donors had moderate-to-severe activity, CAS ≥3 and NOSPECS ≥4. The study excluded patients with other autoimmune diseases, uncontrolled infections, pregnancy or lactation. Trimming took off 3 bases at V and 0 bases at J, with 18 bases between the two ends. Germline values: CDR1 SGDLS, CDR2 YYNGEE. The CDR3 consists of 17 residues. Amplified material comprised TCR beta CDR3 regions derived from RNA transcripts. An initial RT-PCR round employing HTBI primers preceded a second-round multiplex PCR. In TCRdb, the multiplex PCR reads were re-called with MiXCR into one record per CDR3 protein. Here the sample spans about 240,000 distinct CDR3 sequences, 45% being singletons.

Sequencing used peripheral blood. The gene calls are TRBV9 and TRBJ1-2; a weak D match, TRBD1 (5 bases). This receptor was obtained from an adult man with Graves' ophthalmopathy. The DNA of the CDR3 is TGTGCCAGCAGCGCCGAAGGGGCCCTGGTAGCTAACTATGGCTACACCTTC. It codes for CASSAEGALVANYGYTF.